The sequence of this T cell receptor (beta chain) was determined in a study of blood T cell repertoires in COVID-19. Germline loops: CDR1 SEHNR, CDR2 FQNEAQ (reference sequence). Trimming cost V 5 bases and J 2 bases, with 18 bases left between them. The CDR3 totals 16 residues. Produced via immunoSEQ multiplex PCR; TCRdb's table is partial and in-frame only. The sample consists of hundreds of thousands of clones, 88% of them appearing once. This TCR derives from an older woman with COVID-19, enrolled during active disease. This chain joins TRBV7-9 and TRBJ1-2, with D tentatively TRBD1 (6 bases). The sample taken for sequencing was peripheral blood. CDR3 amino acids: CASSQETRTVNYGYTF. CDR3 coding DNA: TGTGCCAGCAGCCAAGAAACAAGGACAGTAAACTATGGCTACACCTTC.